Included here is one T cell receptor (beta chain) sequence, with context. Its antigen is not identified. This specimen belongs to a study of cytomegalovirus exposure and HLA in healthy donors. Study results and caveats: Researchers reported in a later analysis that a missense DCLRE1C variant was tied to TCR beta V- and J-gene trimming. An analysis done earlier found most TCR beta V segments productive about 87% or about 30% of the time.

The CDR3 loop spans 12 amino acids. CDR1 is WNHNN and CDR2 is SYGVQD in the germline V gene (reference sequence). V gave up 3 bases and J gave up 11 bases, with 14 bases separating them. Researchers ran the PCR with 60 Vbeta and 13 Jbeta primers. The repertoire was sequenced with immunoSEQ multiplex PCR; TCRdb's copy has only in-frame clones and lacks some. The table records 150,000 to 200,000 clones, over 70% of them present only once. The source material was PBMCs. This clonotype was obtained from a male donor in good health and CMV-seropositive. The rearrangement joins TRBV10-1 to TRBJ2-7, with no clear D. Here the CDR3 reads CASSDIYGPEYF. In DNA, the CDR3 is TGCGCCAGCAGTGATATTTATGGCCCCGAGTACTTC.